The 29 T cell receptor beta chains below were found in one sample sequenced in a study of blood T cell repertoires in COVID-19. The repertoire was sequenced with immunoSEQ multiplex PCR; TCRdb's copy has only in-frame clones and lacks some. The table shows around 43,000 clones, with 80% occurring only once. The source material was peripheral blood. These receptor sequences come from a man between 65 and 85 years old with acute or convalescent COVID-19.

The chain carries TRBV4-1 and TRBJ1-1; tentative D call: TRBD1 (6 bases). V lost 1 base and J lost 5, with 14 bases in between. Germline CDR1 is MGHRA and CDR2 is YSYEKL. The CDR3 sequence is 15 residues long. CDR3 bases: TGCGCCAGCAGCCAAGCACAACAGGGCCATACTGAAGCTTTCTTT. Its protein product is CASSQAQQGHTEAFF.

The chain is built from TRBV10-1 and TRBJ1-6; D is unclear. The CDR3 extends over 13 amino acids. V lost 5 bases to trimming and J lost 5 bases, with 7 bases between them. Per the germline V gene, CDR1 is WNHNN and CDR2 is SYGVQD (reference sequence). CDR3 bases: TGCGCCAGCAGTTCGACTGATAATTCACCCCTCCACTTT. Translated, it gives CASSSTDNSPLHF.

This chain uses TRBV11-2 with TRBJ1-6, with 7 bases aligning to TRBD1. Per germline, CDR1 SGHAT and CDR2 FQNNGV. This CDR3 contains 14 residues. The junction had 5 bases not matched to a gene; V was cut back by 8 bases and J by 4 bases. CDR3: CASREGQYNSPLHF. The CDR3 DNA follows: TGTGCCAGCCGGGAGGGACAGTATAATTCACCCCTCCACTTT.

This clone has only a few counts. The CDR3 region is CASREGQGKSEKLFF. The CDR3 DNA reads as TGTGCCAGCAGGGAGGGACAGGGCAAAAGTGAAAAACTGTTTTTT. The gene calls are TRBV2 and TRBJ1-4; 9 positions agree with TRBD1. The germline V gene encodes CDR1 SNHLY and CDR2 FYNNEI. The V and J ends lost 6 bases and 7 bases, in that order; junction bases with no gene match: 9. The CDR3 is 15 amino acids.

This chain joins TRBV7-2 and TRBJ1-1, with 7 bases fitting TRBD1. Germline loops: CDR1 SGHTA, CDR2 FQGNSA. The CDR3 extends over 15 amino acids. The J segment lost 1 base and the V segment lost 10 bases, leaving 12 bases of the junction unmatched. CDR3 coding DNA: TGTGCCACCAGAGACAGGGATTTATCGAACACTGAAGCTTTCTTT. Amino acid sequence: CATRDRDLSNTEAFF.

This chain joins TRBV20-1 and TRBJ2-7; 8 bases fit TRBD2. This CDR3 is 17 amino acids long. V shed 3 bases and J 1 base; nucleotides not matched to a gene: 14. Germline V gene data show CDR1 as DFQATT and CDR2 as SNEGSKA (reference sequence). In nucleotides, the CDR3 is TGCAGTGCTAGTCCCCCGGGGGGGCGGGGGGCGTCCTACGAGCAGTACTTC. It encodes CSASPPGGRGASYEQYF.

This chain joins TRBV6-5 and TRBJ2-1; possibly TRBD2 for D (5 bases). The CDR3 sequence is 15 residues long. Trimming shortened V by 6 bases and J by 0 bases, and 12 bases separated the two germline ends. CDR1 is MNHEY and CDR2 is SVGAGI in the germline V gene. The CDR3 DNA is TGTGCCAGCAGGCGGCGGGCGGCCTCCTACAATGAGCAGTTCTTC. Encoded protein: CASRRRAASYNEQFF.

This clone was observed a single time. The V call is TRBV4-3, the J call TRBJ2-7, with 9 bases aligning to TRBD1. J was trimmed by 3 bases and V by 4 bases; bases with no gene match: 4. From germline, CDR1 is LGHNA and CDR2 YSLEER. The CDR3 covers 14 residues. The CDR3 sequence: CASSPGTGHYEQYF. Here the CDR3 DNA reads TGCGCCAGCAGCCCCGGGACAGGGCACTACGAGCAGTACTTC.

CDR3 sequence: CASSPRGARNGGYTF. The CDR3 DNA follows: TGTGCCAGCAGCCCCAGGGGGGCGAGAAATGGTGGCTACACCTTC. This rearrangement joins TRBV3-1 (or the pseudogene TRBV3-2) to TRBJ1-2, with TRBD1 matching over 7 bases. The CDR3 is made up of 15 amino acids. V was clipped by 4 bases and J by 7 bases; unmatched bases: 12. Germline CDR1 LGHDT, CDR2 YNNKEL (reference sequence).

The chain carries TRBV7-3 and TRBJ2-5, with 7 bases aligning to TRBD1. CDR3 size: 13 residues. J gave up 2 bases and V 5 bases, and 2 bases lay outside the gene matches. The germline gives CDR1 SGHTA, CDR2 FQGTGA. The CDR3 coding sequence is TGTGCCAGCAGCCAGGGGGTTCAAGAGACCCAGTACTTC. This codes for CASSQGVQETQYF.

J is TRBJ2-3 and V is TRBV27, with a possible D match to TRBD1 (6 bases). Trimming removed 11 bases from V and 6 bases from J, with 21 bases in between. Germline CDR1 is MNHEY and CDR2 is SMNVEV (reference sequence). The CDR3 has 14 amino acids. Here the CDR3 DNA reads TGTGCCGCCAGCAGTTTAACAGGGCTCGATACGCAGTATTTT. This codes for CAASSLTGLDTQYF.

This chain joins TRBV4-1 and TRBJ2-5; D gene ambiguous. This CDR3 has 11 residues. V was clipped by 4 bases and J by 3 bases, with 3 bases between them. Germline lookup yields CDR1 MGHRA and CDR2 YSYEKL. This chain's CDR3 is CASSREETQYF. In DNA form, the CDR3 reads TGCGCCAGCAGCCGAGAAGAGACCCAGTACTTC.

V usage is TRBV28 and J usage is TRBJ2-7; D possibly corresponds to TRBD1 (6 bases). CDR3 size: 13 residues. Germline CDR1 MDHEN, CDR2 SYDVKM. V gave up 6 bases and J gave up 3 bases, with 12 bases separating them. CDR3 sequence: CASRHRQDYEQYF. CDR3 sequence (DNA): TGTGCCAGCAGACACAGACAGGACTACGAGCAGTACTTC.

Written as DNA, the CDR3 is TGCGCCAGCAGGGACAGGGGGATGAACACTGAAGCTTTCTTT. It codes for CASRDRGMNTEAFF. This chain uses TRBV10-2 with TRBJ1-1; 10 bases map to TRBD1. V trimming: 6 bases; J trimming: 0 bases; junction bases outside the gene matches: 1. This CDR3 is built from 14 residues. CDR1 is WSHSY and CDR2 is SAAADI in the germline V gene.

The CDR3 region has the DNA TGTGCCAGCTCACCCGGACAGAGAGACCTCTACGAGCAGTACTTC. Its protein product is CASSPGQRDLYEQYF. V usage is TRBV18 and J usage is TRBJ2-7, with a weak D call TRBD1 (6 bases). Germline lookup yields CDR1 KGHSH and CDR2 LQKENI. This CDR3 is built from 15 residues. With 3 bases removed from V and 3 bases from J, the gap between germline ends came to 15 bases.

The V and J genes are TRBV9 and TRBJ1-3, with 10 nucleotides matching TRBD1. With 4 bases clipped from V and 4 bases from J, the junction kept 5 bases outside the gene matches. This CDR3 spans 15 amino acids. CDR1 and CDR2 (germline): SGDLS, YYNGEE. CDR3 coding DNA: TGTGCCAGCAGCTTGGGACAGGGGAAAGGAAACACCATATATTTT. Its protein product is CASSLGQGKGNTIYF.

This chain connects TRBV11-2 to TRBJ1-6, with D perhaps matching TRBD1 (6 bases). CDR1 and CDR2 from the germline V gene are SGHAT and FQNNGV. The CDR3 is made up of 14 amino acids. The ends were cut back, 1 base at V and 10 bases at J, with 11 bases in the middle. DNA for the CDR3: TGTGCCAGCAGCTTAGGGGGGGGCAAGTCACCCCTCCACTTT. Translation gives CASSLGGGKSPLHF.

The CDR3, as DNA: TGTGCCAGCTCATCAGCGGGGGGCCGTCTGTTCTTC. Protein product: CASSSAGGRLFF. The chain employs TRBV18 and TRBJ2-1; 9 bases align to TRBD2. Germline V gene data show CDR1 as KGHSH and CDR2 as LQKENI. The V segment lost 5 bases and the J segment 15 bases; nucleotides outside the gene matches: 8. The CDR3 is 12 residues long.

J is TRBJ1-1 and V is TRBV6-1; the D gene is possibly TRBD1 (6 bases). Germline lookup yields CDR1 MNHNS and CDR2 SASEGT. The CDR3 sequence is 16 residues long. Trimming took 3 bases from V and 5 from J, leaving 19 bases between them. CDR3 sequence: CASSDRTQGLGTEAFF. For the CDR3, the DNA is TGTGCCAGCAGTGATCGGACACAGGGCCTAGGAACTGAAGCTTTCTTT.

This clone has only one observation. The chain joins TRBV9 to TRBJ2-3; D possibly corresponds to TRBD2 (7 bases). The CDR3 length is 15 residues. Germline loops: CDR1 SGDLS, CDR2 YYNGEE. V dropped 0 bases and J dropped 1 base, with 9 bases sitting between them. This CDR3 reads CASSVEGGGTDTQYF. CDR3 bases: TGTGCCAGCAGCGTAGAGGGGGGGGGCACAGATACGCAGTATTTT. The full variable domain, in which reference TRBV9 and TRBJ2-3 provide the parts outside the CDR3, is DSGVTQTPKHLITATGQRVTLRCSPRSGDLSVYWYQQSLDQGLQFLIQYYNGEERAKGNILERFSAQQFPDLHSELNLSSLELGDSALYFCASSVEGGGTDTQYFGPGTRLTVL.

This clone was picked up a small number of times. The chain carries TRBV3-1 (or the pseudogene TRBV3-2) and TRBJ1-2; D remains unclear. From germline, CDR1 is LGHDT and CDR2 YNNKEL (reference sequence). This CDR3 has 14 amino acids. Trimming cost V 4 bases and J 0 bases, with 9 bases left between them. This chain's CDR3 is CASSPRVANYGYTF. The CDR3 DNA is TGTGCCAGCAGCCCCCGAGTCGCTAACTATGGCTACACCTTC.

The V gene is TRBV2, the J gene TRBJ1-5; D remains ambiguous. This CDR3 contains 13 residues. CDR1 is SNHLY and CDR2 is FYNNEI in the germline V gene. V lost 8 bases to trimming and J lost 1 base, with 9 bases between them. CDR3 sequence reads: CASRWRSNQPQHF. CDR3 bases: TGTGCCAGCCGGTGGCGGAGCAATCAGCCCCAGCATTTT.

This clone was detected only once. The chain joins TRBV11-2 to TRBJ1-2; D gene ambiguous. V lost 0 bases and J 4 bases, leaving 9 bases between the germline ends. Germline V gene sequence: CDR1 SGHAT, CDR2 FQNNGV. There are 14 residues in the CDR3. CDR3 amino acids: CASSLDPTVYGYTF. In nucleotides, the CDR3 is TGTGCCAGCAGCTTAGATCCAACAGTCTATGGCTACACCTTC.

In DNA, the CDR3 is TGTGCCAGCAGCACAAGGACAGGGTCCCTCAAACAGGGTGAAGCTTTCTTT. This gives the protein CASSTRTGSLKQGEAFF. V usage is TRBV5-6 and J usage is TRBJ1-1; 8 bases are a match to TRBD1. The CDR3 loop spans 17 amino acids. V was clipped by 4 bases and J by 7 bases; unmatched bases: 18. Germline V gene lookup returns CDR1 SGHDT and CDR2 YYEEEE.

This chain joins TRBV11-2 and TRBJ2-7; D gene ambiguous. Germline CDR1 is SGHAT and CDR2 is FQNNGV. V gave up 1 base and J gave up 6 bases, with 16 bases separating them. The CDR3 runs to 15 residues. The CDR3 DNA sequence: TGTGCCAGCAGCTTAGGGCAGGTCGTAAGCATCGAGCAGTACTTC. It is translated as CASSLGQVVSIEQYF. The full variable domain, rest sourced from reference TRBV11-2 and TRBJ2-7, is EAGVAQSPRYKIIEKRQSVAFWCNPISGHATLYWYQQILGQGPKLLIQFQNNGVVDDSQLPKDRFSAERLKGVDSTLKIQPAKLEDSAVYLCASSLGQVVSIEQYFGPGTRLTVT.

This clone was seen ten or more times. The chain joins TRBV5-4 to TRBJ2-7; 7 bases line up with TRBD2. With V trimmed by 4 bases and J by 6 bases, 1 base remained unmatched. Germline loops: CDR1 SGHNT, CDR2 YYREEE (reference sequence). The CDR3 covers 11 residues. This chain's CDR3 is CASSERGEQYF. CDR3 DNA sequence: TGTGCCAGCAGCGAGCGGGGCGAGCAGTACTTC.

This clone was seen many times. The rearrangement joins TRBV25-1 to TRBJ2-7; 7 bases fit TRBD2. The germline V gene encodes CDR1 MGHDK and CDR2 SYGVNS. V lost 5 bases, J lost 4 bases, and 5 bases stayed unmatched. The CDR3 length is 13 residues. The chain's CDR3 is CASSPSGAYEQYF. The CDR3 DNA reads as TGTGCCAGCAGTCCCAGCGGGGCGTACGAGCAGTACTTC.

The genes are TRBV5-1 and TRBJ2-5; TRBD2 matches at 14 bases. Losses at the gene ends were 6 bases for V and 2 bases for J; bases not matched to a gene: 3. CDR1 and CDR2 from the germline V gene are SGHRS and YFSETQ. This CDR3 region has 15 residues. DNA for the CDR3: TGCGCCAGCACGACTAGCGGGGGGGGGCAAGAGACCCAGTACTTC. It codes for CASTTSGGGQETQYF.

This chain links TRBV7-2 with TRBJ2-2, with TRBD1 as a possible D gene (6 bases). The germline V gene encodes CDR1 SGHTA and CDR2 FQGNSA. This CDR3 contains 15 residues. V was shortened by 6 bases and J by 5 bases, with 16 bases between the two germline ends. CDR3 amino acids: CASRDGTWGTGELFF. Written as DNA, the CDR3 is TGTGCCAGCAGGGACGGGACATGGGGGACCGGGGAGCTGTTTTTT.